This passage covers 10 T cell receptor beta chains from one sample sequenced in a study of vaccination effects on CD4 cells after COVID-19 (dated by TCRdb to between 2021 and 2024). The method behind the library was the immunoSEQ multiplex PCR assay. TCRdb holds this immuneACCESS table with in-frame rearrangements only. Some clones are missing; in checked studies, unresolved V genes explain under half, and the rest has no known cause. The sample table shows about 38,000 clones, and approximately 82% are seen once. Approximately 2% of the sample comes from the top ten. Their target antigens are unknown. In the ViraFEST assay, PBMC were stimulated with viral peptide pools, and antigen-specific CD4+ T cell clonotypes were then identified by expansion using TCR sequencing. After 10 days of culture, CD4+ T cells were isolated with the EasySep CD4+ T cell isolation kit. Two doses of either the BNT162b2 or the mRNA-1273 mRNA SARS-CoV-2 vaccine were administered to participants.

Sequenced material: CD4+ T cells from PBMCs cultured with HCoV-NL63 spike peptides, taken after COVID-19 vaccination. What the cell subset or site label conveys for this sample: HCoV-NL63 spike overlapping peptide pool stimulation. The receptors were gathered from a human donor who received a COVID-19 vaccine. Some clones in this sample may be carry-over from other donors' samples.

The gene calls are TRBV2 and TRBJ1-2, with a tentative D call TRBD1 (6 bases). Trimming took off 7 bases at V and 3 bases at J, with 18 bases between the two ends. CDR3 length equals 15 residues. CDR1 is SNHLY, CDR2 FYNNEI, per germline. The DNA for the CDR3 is TGTGCCAGCACCCAATCGGGGGGGCCCTACTATGGCTACACCTTC. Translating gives CASTQSGGPYYGYTF.

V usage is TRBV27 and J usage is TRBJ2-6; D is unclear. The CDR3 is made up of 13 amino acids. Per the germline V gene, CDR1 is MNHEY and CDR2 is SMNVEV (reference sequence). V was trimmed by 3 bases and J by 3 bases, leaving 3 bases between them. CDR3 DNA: TGTGCCAGCAGTTTTTATGGGGCCAACGTCCTGACTTTC. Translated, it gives CASSFYGANVLTF.

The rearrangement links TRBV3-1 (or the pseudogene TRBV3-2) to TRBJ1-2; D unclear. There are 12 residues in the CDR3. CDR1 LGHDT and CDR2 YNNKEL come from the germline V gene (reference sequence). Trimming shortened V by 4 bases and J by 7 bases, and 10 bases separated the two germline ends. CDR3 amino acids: CASSPSAGGYTF. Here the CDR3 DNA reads TGTGCCAGCAGCCCCTCAGCGGGTGGCTACACCTTC.

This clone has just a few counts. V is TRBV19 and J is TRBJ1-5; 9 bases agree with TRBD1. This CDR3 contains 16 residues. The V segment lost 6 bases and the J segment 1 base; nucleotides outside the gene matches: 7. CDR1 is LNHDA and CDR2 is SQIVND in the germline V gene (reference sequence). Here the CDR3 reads CASSPRTGASNQPQHF. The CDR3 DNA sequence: TGTGCCAGTAGCCCGAGGACAGGGGCAAGCAATCAGCCCCAGCATTTT.

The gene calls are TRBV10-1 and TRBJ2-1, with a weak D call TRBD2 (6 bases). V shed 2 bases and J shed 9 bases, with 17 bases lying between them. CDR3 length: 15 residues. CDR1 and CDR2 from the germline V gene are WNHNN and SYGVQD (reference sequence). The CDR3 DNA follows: TGCGCCAGCAGTGAGGGATCTAGCGTCGCGGCTGAGCAGTTCTTC. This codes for CASSEGSSVAAEQFF.

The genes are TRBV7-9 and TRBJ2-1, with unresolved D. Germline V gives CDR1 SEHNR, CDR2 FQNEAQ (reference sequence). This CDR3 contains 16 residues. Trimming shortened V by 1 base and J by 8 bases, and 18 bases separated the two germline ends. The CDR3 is CASSLDGVVPVDEQFF. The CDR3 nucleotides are TGTGCCAGCAGCTTAGACGGTGTGGTACCGGTTGATGAGCAGTTCTTC.

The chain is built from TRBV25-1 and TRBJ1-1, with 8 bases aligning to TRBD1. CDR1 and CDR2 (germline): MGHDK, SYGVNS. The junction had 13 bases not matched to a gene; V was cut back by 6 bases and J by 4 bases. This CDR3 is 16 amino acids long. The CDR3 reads CASRATTGATATEAFF. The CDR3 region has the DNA TGTGCCAGCAGGGCAACGACAGGGGCCACGGCCACTGAAGCTTTCTTT.

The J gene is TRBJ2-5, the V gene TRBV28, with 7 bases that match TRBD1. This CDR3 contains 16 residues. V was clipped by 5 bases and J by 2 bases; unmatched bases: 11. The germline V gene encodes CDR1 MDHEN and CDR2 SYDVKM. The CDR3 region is CASSHRGRGSQETQYF. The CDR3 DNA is TGTGCCAGCAGTCACAGGGGTAGAGGCTCTCAAGAGACCCAGTACTTC.

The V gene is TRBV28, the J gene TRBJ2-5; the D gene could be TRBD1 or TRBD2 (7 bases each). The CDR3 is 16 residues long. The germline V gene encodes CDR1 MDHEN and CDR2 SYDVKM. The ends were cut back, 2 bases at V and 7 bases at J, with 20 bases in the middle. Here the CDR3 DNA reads TGTGCCAGCAGTTTACGGGCAGGGGGGGGGATTGGGACCCAGTACTTC. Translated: CASSLRAGGGIGTQYF.

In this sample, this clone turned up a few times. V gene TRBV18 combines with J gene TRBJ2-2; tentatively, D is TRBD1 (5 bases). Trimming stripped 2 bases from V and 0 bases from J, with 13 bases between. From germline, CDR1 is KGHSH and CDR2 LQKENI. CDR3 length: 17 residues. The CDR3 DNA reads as TGTGCCAGCTCACCAACTGCAGGGTTCGCGAACACCGGGGAGCTGTTTTTT. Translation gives CASSPTAGFANTGELFF.